This T cell receptor (beta chain) was recovered during a study of OX40 agonist ivuxolimab in advanced cancers. About the full investigation: The costimulatory receptor OX40 (CD134) was targeted by ivuxolimab, a fully human IgG2 agonistic monoclonal antibody. Intravenous ivuxolimab was administered to patients every 2 weeks at six dose levels: 0.01, 0.1, 0.3, 1.5, 3 and 10 mg/kg. Of the 50 to 55 dose-escalation patients, hepatocellular carcinoma was present in 19, melanoma in around 15, renal cell carcinoma in 9 and head and neck cancer in 9. A male proportion of approximately 83% and a mean age of roughly 58 years, ranging from about 20 to 79, were recorded for the dose-escalation cohort. Prior anti-PD-1, anti-PD-L1 or anti-CTLA-4 therapy was permitted, and checkpoint inhibitors had been received by roughly 40% of dose-escalation patients. Partial responses were achieved by three dose-escalation patients, of whom one had hepatocellular carcinoma and two had cutaneous melanoma. Peripheral TCRbeta sequencing aimed to test whether ivuxolimab altered TCR sequence diversity and caused clonal T-cell expansion. The paper reports the monotherapy dose-escalation portion (N = 52 patients) of the phase I ivuxolimab trial. Broader findings and caveats from the paper: Low levels of normalized T-cell clonal expansion were also seen in some patients who did not respond. In partial responders in the 0.1-3.0 mg/kg groups, normalized peripheral clonal expansion was found to be among the lowest, especially among CD8+ T cells. Antigen specificity was not determined for the clonally expanded peripheral T cells. On average, CD8+ T cells showed more expanded clones than CD4+ T cells after ivuxolimab. At doses of 0.1 to 3.0 mg/kg, clonal expansion of both CD4+ and CD8+ T cells in blood was seen between baseline and week 6.

The cysteine opens and the phenylalanine closes a CDR3 of 16 amino acids. This entry keeps only the CDR3 DNA: 48 bases, framed from base 1. Via the germline V gene, CDR1 is WSHSY and CDR2 SAAADI. V is cut back by 6 bases and J by 7 bases, with 11 bases in the junction unmatched. In the case of this clone: Its recognized antigen is unknown. Base qualities were left out, and no much larger clone turns up one base away.

For sequencing of the TCRbeta CDR3 region, genomic DNA was extracted from the sorted cells. The immunoSEQ Assay was used for sequencing of TCRbeta CDR3 regions. The immuneACCESS repertoire file appears here via TCRdb, limited to in-frame rearrangements. These files lack a portion of the clones; in checked studies, under half of the deficit traces to unresolved V genes, and the cause of the others is not known. Across this sample there are approximately 100,000 clones, with 70% to 85% seen only once. The top ten clones comprise roughly 5% of the sample. The trial excluded patients who had a history of autoimmune disease or were on systemic immunosuppression. In every dose cohort, peripheral blood was drawn for TCR sequencing at baseline, cycle 4 day 1, and cycle 7 day 1. Samples came from an open-label, multicenter, first-in-human phase I dose-escalation trial of ivuxolimab. The trial enrolled adults with locally advanced or metastatic head and neck squamous cell, hepatocellular, melanoma or renal cell carcinoma. Before TCR sequencing, CD4+ T cells and CD8+ T cells from peripheral blood were sorted into separate populations.

This sequence uses TRBV10-2 and TRBJ1-4; TRBD1 aligns with 10 central bases. The origin of this receptor is an adult with an advanced solid tumor such as melanoma, head and neck, liver or kidney cancer. The material was CD4+ or CD8+ T cells sorted from blood, obtained in a trial of the OX40 agonist ivuxolimab. The nucleotide sequence is TGCGCCAGCAGCGCGACAGGGGGCGCGGGCTCTGAAAAACTGTTTTTT. It specifies CASSATGGAGSEKLFF.